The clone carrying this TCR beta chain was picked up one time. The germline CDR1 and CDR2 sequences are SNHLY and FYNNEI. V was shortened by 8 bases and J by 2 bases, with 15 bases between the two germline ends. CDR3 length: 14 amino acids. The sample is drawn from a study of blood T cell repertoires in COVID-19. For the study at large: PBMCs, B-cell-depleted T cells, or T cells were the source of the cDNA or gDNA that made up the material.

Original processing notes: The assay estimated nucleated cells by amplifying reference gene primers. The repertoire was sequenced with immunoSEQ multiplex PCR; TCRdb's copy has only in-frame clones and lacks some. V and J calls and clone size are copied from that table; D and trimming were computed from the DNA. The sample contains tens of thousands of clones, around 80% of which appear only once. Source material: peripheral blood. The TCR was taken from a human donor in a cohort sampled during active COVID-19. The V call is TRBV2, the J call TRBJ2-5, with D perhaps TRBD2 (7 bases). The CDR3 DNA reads TGTGCCAGCTGGGGAGGGGGTTCTCAAGAGACCCAGTACTTC. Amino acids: CASWGGGSQETQYF.